This TCR beta chain was captured by sequencing in a study of shared clonotypes between healthy human individuals (TCRdb year 2020). Regarding the complete study: The cohort comprised a couple of women and a few men aged 18 to 49 years. For each donor, CD4 naive and CD4 memory were each run on three plates, CD8 naive on two plates, and CD8 memory on one plate. To estimate repertoire size and how much clonotypes are shared between individuals, the study performed deep sequencing of blood TCR repertoires from five healthy adults. Different laboratories and diverse techniques were used to prepare libraries and sequence TCR repertoires, to increase sequencing depth and limit assay-specific biases. Between about 0.8 and 9 billion PBMCs per donor were obtained by leukapheresis.

Using the deep immunoSEQ assay, TCR CDR3 regions were amplified from genomic DNA by multiplex PCR. Extracted genomic DNA from each cell subset was spread evenly across all wells of several immunoSEQ 96-well plates, with each plate serving as a replicate. For sorted subsets, around 200 ng genomic DNA, equal to tens of thousands of T cell genomes, was loaded into each replicate PCR. Purified libraries were measured with a Qubit 3.0 fluorometer, size-checked on a Bioanalyzer 2100, and measured again with the KAPA Library Quantification kit. A separate single-read 150-cycle Illumina NextSeq 550 flow cell was used to sequence each immunoSEQ 96-well plate. Regarding the original processing steps: The immunoSEQ output contained only junctional sequences without quality scores, so filtering could not match that applied to full-length reads. Sequences were annotated with PyIR, a Python wrapper for IgBLAST v1.9, and V/J genes and CDR3 were assigned using IMGT germline references. Reads were removed for weak V/J assignments (E-value above 1e-6), missing CDR3, stop codons, out-of-frame junctions, or ambiguous translated residues. V3J clonotypes were defined by identical inferred V gene, J gene, and CDR3 amino acid sequence. Percentage overlap between repertoires was computed as shared unique clonotypes divided by the size of the smaller repertoire. Three approaches were used to assess repertoire richness: RTK rarefaction, the Chao1 estimator, and Recon v2.1 estimates of unobserved clonotypes. OLGA was used to compute generation probabilities for all TCRbeta clonotypes that the gDNA method yielded from four donors. As stored in TCRdb, this immuneACCESS dataset retains in-frame rearrangements with V and J assigned. A fraction of the clones does not appear; measured against another copy, unresolved V genes explain less than half of the discrepancy, and the remainder lacks a known reason. V and J calls and clone size are copied from that table; D and trimming were computed from the DNA. This sample comprises over a million clones, roughly 75% of them detected only once. The ten top clones hold approximately 1.5% of the sample.

The donors were healthy, HIV-negative adults with no recently reported acute infections or vaccinations. Only Caucasian adults living in Nashville, Tennessee, USA were represented among the donors. CD4+ T cells were enriched through magnetic negative selection, after which naive cells were positively selected on CD45RA and the remaining negative fraction served as the memory subset. Blood was collected by leukapheresis, and PBMCs were isolated by Ficoll-Histopaque density gradient centrifugation and then cryopreserved in liquid nitrogen vapor phase. Analytical flow cytometry was used to check the purity and quantity of every magnetically sorted T cell population. Genomic DNA was isolated from every sorted fraction and measured by UV absorbance on a Nanodrop 2000c. The trim is 4 bases for V and 0 bases for J, with a gap of 9 bases between the germline ends. Reading the germline V gene gives CDR1 LGHNT and CDR2 FRNRAP. The CDR3 measures 14 amino acids from cysteine to phenylalanine. CDR3 DNA is the only sequence kept; it has 42 bases, read in frame from the first base.

Points the paper makes about the study in general: The small number of donors limited the genetic and exposure-history diversity represented. Compared with non-shared clonotypes, clonotypes shared by all four sorted-subset donors had higher generation probabilities. Pairwise subsampling indicated that sequencing depth was expected to affect the degree of clonotype sharing among donors. Naive subsets generally had larger estimated clonotype richness than memory subsets did. Rarefaction of sorted-subset datasets indicated incomplete sequencing despite the large sequencing depth. Across a handful of donors, roughly 5.4% of naive CD4, approximately 4% of naive CD8, around 2.1% of memory CD4, and approximately 0.4% of memory CD8 clonotypes were shared. Sampling was restricted to blood, and TCR repertoires in tissues likely differ from the TCR repertoires found in blood.

Comment on this clone: The clone's antigen remains unknown. Per-nucleotide qualities are absent, and no much larger clonotype sits a single base away.

Sequencing was done on a sample of memory CD4+ T cells sorted from blood. The cell subset or site label of this sample denotes: CD45RA-negative fraction. This TCR derives from a man aged 18 to 29 in good health. In this chain, TRBV12-5 is recombined with TRBJ1-1, with the D gene uncertain. Read as DNA, the sequence is TGTGCTAGTGGTTCGTATCCTATGAACACTGAAGCTTTCTTT. The resulting protein is CASGSYPMNTEAFF.